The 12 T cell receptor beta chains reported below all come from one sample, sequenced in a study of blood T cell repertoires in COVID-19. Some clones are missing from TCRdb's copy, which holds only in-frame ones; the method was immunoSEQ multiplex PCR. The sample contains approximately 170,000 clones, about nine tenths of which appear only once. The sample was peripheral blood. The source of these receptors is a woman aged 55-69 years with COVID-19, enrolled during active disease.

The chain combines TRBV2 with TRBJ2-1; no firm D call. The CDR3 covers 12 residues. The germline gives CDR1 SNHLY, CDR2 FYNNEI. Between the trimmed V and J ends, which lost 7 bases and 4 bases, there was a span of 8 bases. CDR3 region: CASKPFYNEQFF. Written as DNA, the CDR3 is TGTGCCAGCAAGCCTTTTTACAATGAGCAGTTCTTC.

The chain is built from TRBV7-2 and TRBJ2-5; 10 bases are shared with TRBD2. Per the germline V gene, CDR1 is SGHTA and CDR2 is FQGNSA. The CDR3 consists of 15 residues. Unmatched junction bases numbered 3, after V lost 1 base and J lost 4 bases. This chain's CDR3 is CASSLVSSGRETQYF. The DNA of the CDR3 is TGTGCCAGCAGCTTAGTGTCTAGCGGGAGAGAGACCCAGTACTTC.

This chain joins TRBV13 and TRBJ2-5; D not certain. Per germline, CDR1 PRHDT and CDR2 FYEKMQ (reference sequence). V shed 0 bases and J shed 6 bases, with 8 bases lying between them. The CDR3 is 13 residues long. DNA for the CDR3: TGTGCCAGCAGCTTAGGGAGGAGAAAGACCCAGTACTTC. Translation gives CASSLGRRKTQYF.

The CDR3 reads CATSRGGVTGELFF. CDR3 coding DNA: TGTGCCACCAGCAGAGGAGGCGTAACCGGGGAGCTGTTTTTT. This chain links TRBV15 with TRBJ2-2; no firm D call. In germline, CDR1 is LNHNV, CDR2 YYDKDF (reference sequence). The CDR3 covers 14 residues. V dropped 1 base and J dropped 5 bases, with 8 bases sitting between them.

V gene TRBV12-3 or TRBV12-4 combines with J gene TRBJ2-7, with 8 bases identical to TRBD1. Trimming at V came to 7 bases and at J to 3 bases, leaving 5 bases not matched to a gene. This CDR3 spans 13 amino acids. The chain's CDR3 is CASTEQGVYEQYF. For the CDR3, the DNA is TGTGCCAGCACGGAACAGGGGGTCTACGAGCAGTACTTC.

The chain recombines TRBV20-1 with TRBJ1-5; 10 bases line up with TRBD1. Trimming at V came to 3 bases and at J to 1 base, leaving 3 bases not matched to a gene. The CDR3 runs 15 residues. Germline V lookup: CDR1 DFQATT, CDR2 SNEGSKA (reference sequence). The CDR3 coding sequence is TGCAGTGCTAGTCCGGGACAGGGGAGCAATCAGCCCCAGCATTTT. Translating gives CSASPGQGSNQPQHF.

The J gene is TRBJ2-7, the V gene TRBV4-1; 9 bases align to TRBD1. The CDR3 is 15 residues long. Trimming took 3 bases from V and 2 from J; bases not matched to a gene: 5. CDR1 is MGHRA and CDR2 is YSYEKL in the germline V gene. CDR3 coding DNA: TGCGCCAGCAGCCAGGGACAGGGACGAGCCTACGAGCAGTACTTC. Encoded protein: CASSQGQGRAYEQYF.

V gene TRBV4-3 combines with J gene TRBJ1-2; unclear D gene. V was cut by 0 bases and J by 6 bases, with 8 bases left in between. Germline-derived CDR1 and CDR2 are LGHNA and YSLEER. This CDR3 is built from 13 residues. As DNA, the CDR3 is TGCGCCAGCAGCCAAGATTTGCCGGATGGCTACACCTTC. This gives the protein CASSQDLPDGYTF.

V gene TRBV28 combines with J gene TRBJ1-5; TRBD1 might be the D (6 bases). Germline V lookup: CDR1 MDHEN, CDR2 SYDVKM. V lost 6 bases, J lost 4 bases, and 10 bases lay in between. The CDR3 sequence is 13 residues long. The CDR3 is CASSLDRNQPQHF. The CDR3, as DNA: TGTGCCAGCAGCCTCGACAGGAATCAGCCCCAGCATTTT. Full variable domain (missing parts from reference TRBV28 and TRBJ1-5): DVKVTQSSRYLVKRTGEKVFLECVQDMDHENMFWYRQDPGLGLRLIYFSYDVKMKEKGDIPEGYSVSREKKERFSLILESASTNQTSMYLCASSLDRNQPQHFGDGTRLSIL.

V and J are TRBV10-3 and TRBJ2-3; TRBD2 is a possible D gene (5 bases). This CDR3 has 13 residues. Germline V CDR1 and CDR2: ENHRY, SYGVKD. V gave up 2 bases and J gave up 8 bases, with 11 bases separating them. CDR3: CAISEGIAGTQYF. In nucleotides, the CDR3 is TGTGCCATCAGTGAGGGTATCGCGGGTACGCAGTATTTT.

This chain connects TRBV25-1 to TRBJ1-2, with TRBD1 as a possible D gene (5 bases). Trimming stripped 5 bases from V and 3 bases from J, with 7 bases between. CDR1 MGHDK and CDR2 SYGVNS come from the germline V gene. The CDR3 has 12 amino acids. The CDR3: CASSPGDYGYTF. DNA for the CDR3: TGTGCCAGCAGTCCGGGGGACTATGGCTACACCTTC.

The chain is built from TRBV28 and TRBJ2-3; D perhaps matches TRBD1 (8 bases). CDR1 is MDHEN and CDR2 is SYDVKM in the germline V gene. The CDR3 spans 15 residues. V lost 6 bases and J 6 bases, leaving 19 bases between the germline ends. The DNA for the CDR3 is TGTGCCAGCAGGATTTATACAGGGGGGGAGGATACGCAGTATTTT. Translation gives CASRIYTGGEDTQYF. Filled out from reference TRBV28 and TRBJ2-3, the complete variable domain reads DVKVTQSSRYLVKRTGEKVFLECVQDMDHENMFWYRQDPGLGLRLIYFSYDVKMKEKGDIPEGYSVSREKKERFSLILESASTNQTSMYLCASRIYTGGEDTQYFGPGTRLTVL.